A single sample is the source of the 24 T cell receptor beta chains below, sequenced in a study of T cells after yellow fever vaccination. TCRdb passed the 5' RACE reads through MiXCR, listing each CDR3 protein once. Here the sample spans roughly 260,000 distinct CDR3 sequences, approximately 12% being singletons. The sample in question was CD4+ T cells sorted from PBMCs, obtained 45 days after the yellow fever booster vaccination. These receptors were collected from a man aged 25 to 45 who received the YFV17D yellow fever vaccine.

V gene TRBV7-8 combines with J gene TRBJ2-7; 13 bases map to TRBD2. CDR3 length: 17 amino acids. The V segment lost 3 bases and the J segment 2 bases; nucleotides outside the gene matches: 7. CDR1 SGHVS and CDR2 FQNEAQ come from the germline V gene. The CDR3: CASSLGLAGHKTYEQYF. The CDR3 bases are TGTGCCAGCAGCTTGGGACTAGCGGGGCATAAGACCTACGAGCAGTACTTC. The variable domain in full, with the rest retrieved from reference TRBV7-8 and TRBJ2-7, is GAGVSQSPRYKVAKRGQDVALRCDPISGHVSLFWYQQALGQGPEFLTYFQNEAQLDKSGLPSDRFFAERPEGSVSTLKIQRTQQEDSAVYLCASSLGLAGHKTYEQYFGPGTRLTVT.

The V and J genes are TRBV10-3 and TRBJ2-3; D tentatively fits TRBD1 or TRBD2 (5 bases each). CDR3 size: 14 residues. Trimming stripped 8 bases from V and 2 bases from J, with 14 bases between. Germline values: CDR1 ENHRY, CDR2 SYGVKD. CDR3 sequence (DNA): TGTGCCATCCGAGGGGCCCATTACACAGATACGCAGTATTTT. Protein: CAIRGAHYTDTQYF.

The chain employs TRBV27 and TRBJ1-2, with TRBD1 as a possible D gene (5 bases). V was pared by 4 bases and J by 2 bases, with 11 bases between. CDR3 length equals 14 residues. Per the germline V gene, CDR1 is MNHEY and CDR2 is SMNVEV (reference sequence). This CDR3 is CASSSSGYNYGYTF. DNA for the CDR3: TGTGCCAGCAGTTCATCAGGGTACAACTATGGCTACACCTTC.

This chain connects TRBV11-2 to TRBJ2-6; tentatively, D is TRBD1 (8 bases). In germline, CDR1 is SGHAT, CDR2 FQNNGV. The CDR3 consists of 18 residues. The germline V and J ends were trimmed by 3 bases and 0 bases, with 15 bases remaining between them. The CDR3 here is CASSLSNRGGSGANVLTF. For the CDR3, the DNA is TGTGCCAGCAGCTTGAGTAACAGGGGGGGCTCTGGGGCCAACGTCCTGACTTTC.

J is TRBJ1-5 and V is TRBV27; D gene uncertain. The V gene lost 5 bases and the J gene lost 0 bases, with 11 bases spanning the gap. This CDR3 comprises 15 residues. The germline gives CDR1 MNHEY, CDR2 SMNVEV (reference sequence). The CDR3 DNA follows: TGTGCCAGCAGTCGAACCGGGGATAGCAATCAGCCCCAGCATTTT. Its protein product is CASSRTGDSNQPQHF.

This clonotype was observed a few times. The chain carries TRBV20-1 and TRBJ2-1; 13 positions agree with TRBD2. Germline V gene data show CDR1 as DFQATT and CDR2 as SNEGSKA (reference sequence). V was pared by 6 bases and J by 14 bases, with 10 bases of the junction left unmatched. This CDR3 is 13 amino acids long. The CDR3 DNA follows: TGCAGTGCCCTGACTAGCGGGAGGCTGTGGGAGTTCTTC. The encoded protein is CSALTSGRLWEFF.

This chain uses TRBV6-1 with TRBJ2-1, with TRBD2 as a possible D gene (6 bases). V lost 6 bases and J 5 bases, leaving 17 bases between the germline ends. This CDR3 spans 15 amino acids. Germline V gene lookup returns CDR1 MNHNS and CDR2 SASEGT. CDR3: CASRVGTWRNNEQFF. For the CDR3, the DNA is TGTGCCAGCAGGGTCGGGACTTGGAGAAACAATGAGCAGTTCTTC.

This clonotype was found many times. The chain uses TRBV20-1 and TRBJ2-7, with 7 bases lining up with TRBD2. Germline CDR1 reads DFQATT; CDR2 reads SNEGSKA (reference sequence). The CDR3 is 14 residues long. J gave up 6 bases and V 2 bases, and 10 bases lay outside the gene matches. CDR3 coding DNA: TGCAGTGCTAGAAAGACAGCGGGATCAGGCGAGCAGTACTTC. Protein: CSARKTAGSGEQYF.

This clonotype appeared a few times. DNA for the CDR3: TGCAGTGCTAGAGATCGTTCCAGGGAGGGATCTGGAAACACCATATATTTT. This encodes CSARDRSREGSGNTIYF. The V and J genes are TRBV20-1 and TRBJ1-3; D may be TRBD1 (5 bases). Germline V gene lookup returns CDR1 DFQATT and CDR2 SNEGSKA (reference sequence). The CDR3 is 17 residues long. V was pared by 0 bases and J by 1 base, with 16 bases between.

This clonotype has a handful of counts. The rearrangement links TRBV5-8 to TRBJ1-1; TRBD1 might be the D (6 bases). The CDR3 spans 16 residues. CDR1 and CDR2 (germline): SGHTS, YDEGEE. The V gene lost 5 bases and the J gene lost 1 base, with 18 bases spanning the gap. This CDR3 reads CASRSGADGPNTEAFF. CDR3 nucleotides: TGTGCCAGCAGGTCGGGGGCGGACGGCCCGAACACTGAAGCTTTCTTT.

Regarding this clonotype: At one end, the junction sequence differs from germline, possibly due to a read error. V and J are TRBV28 and TRBJ2-2, with a possible D match to TRBD1 (5 bases). The germline V gene encodes CDR1 MDHEN and CDR2 SYDVKM. The CDR3 totals 13 residues. DNA of the CDR3: TGCCGAACTGCGACAGCGAACACCGGGGAGCTGTTTTTT. It codes for CRTATANTGELFF. The full variable domain, with the rest looked up from reference TRBV28 and TRBJ2-2, is DVKVTQSSRYLVKRTGEKVFLECVQDMDHENMFWYRQDPGLGLRLIYFSYDVKMKEKGDIPEGYSVSREKKERFSLILESASTNQTSMYLCRTATANTGELFFGEGSRLTVL.

This clonotype has just a few counts. The chain uses TRBV20-1 and TRBJ2-1; 10 nucleotides align to TRBD2. Germline-derived CDR1 and CDR2 are DFQATT and SNEGSKA (reference sequence). The length of the CDR3 is 13 residues. Germline trimming cut 4 bases from V and 8 bases from J; bases unmatched to any gene: 5. The CDR3 loop reads CSANSGRFYEQFF. The CDR3 DNA follows: TGCAGTGCTAATAGCGGGAGGTTTTATGAGCAGTTCTTC.

This clonotype was seen repeatedly, ten times or more. The germline gene is not matched at one end of the junction; a read error may be the cause. This rearrangement joins TRBV7-2 to TRBJ2-1, with 11 bases that match TRBD2. The CDR3 is made up of 15 amino acids. Germline-derived CDR1 and CDR2 are SGHTA and FQGNSA. The CDR3 spells CASSIAGGPNNEQFF. The CDR3 nucleotides are TGTGCCAGCAGCATAGCGGGAGGGCCGAACAATGAGCAGTTCTTC.

This clonotype was observed a handful of times. The chain is built from TRBV7-2 and TRBJ1-6; D is possibly TRBD1 (5 bases). Deletions cut 4 bases from V and 5 bases from J, with 6 bases between. Looked up from germline, CDR1 is SGHTA and CDR2 is FQGNSA. This CDR3 spans 13 amino acids. CDR3 residues: CASSSRDNSPLHF. DNA of the CDR3: TGTGCCAGCAGCTCCAGGGATAATTCACCCCTCCACTTT.

This clonotype has a handful of counts. The CDR3 nucleotides read TGCAGTGCTAGAGGGACTAGCGGGAGGGCCCGAGAGACCCAGTACTTC. Translation gives CSARGTSGRARETQYF. The J gene is TRBJ2-5, the V gene TRBV20-1, with TRBD2 matching over 15 bases. With V trimmed by 1 base and J by 4 bases, 4 bases remained unmatched. The CDR3 covers 16 residues. Germline lookup yields CDR1 DFQATT and CDR2 SNEGSKA (reference sequence).

This clonotype was recorded a few times. V gene TRBV10-3 combines with J gene TRBJ2-5; 8 nucleotides agree with TRBD1. This CDR3 has 14 residues. V lost 5 bases and J lost 3; bases outside the gene matches: 5. CDR1 and CDR2 from the germline V gene are ENHRY and SYGVKD. CDR3 in amino acids: CAISTLTGEETQYF. CDR3 DNA sequence: TGTGCCATCAGTACCCTGACAGGGGAAGAGACCCAGTACTTC.

The table lists this clonotype with a few counts. The chain joins TRBV5-1 to TRBJ2-3; TRBD2 matches 10 bases. After removal of 0 bases from V and 3 bases from J, the junction contained 4 bases not matched to a gene. CDR1 SGHRS and CDR2 YFSETQ come from the germline V gene. This CDR3 contains 16 residues. The CDR3, as DNA: TGCGCCAGCAGCTTGGTTCTAGCGGGAGTGACAGATACGCAGTATTTT. Amino acid sequence: CASSLVLAGVTDTQYF.

A few counts support this clonotype. The CDR3 DNA reads TGCGCCAGCAGCTTGGCCCGTTTAGCGGGAGGGCCCCTCCAAGAGACCCAGTACTTC. This sequence encodes CASSLARLAGGPLQETQYF. The chain recombines TRBV5-1 with TRBJ2-5; TRBD2 aligns across 11 bases. The length of the CDR3 is 19 residues. Unmatched junction bases numbered 11, after V lost 0 bases and J lost 1 base. Germline V lookup: CDR1 SGHRS, CDR2 YFSETQ.

This clonotype was counted a few times. The CDR3 sequence is CSVPRGAGRYNEQFF. CDR3 in DNA: TGCAGCGTCCCACGGGGGGCGGGACGGTACAATGAGCAGTTCTTC. The genes are TRBV29-1 and TRBJ2-1; a weak D match, TRBD2 (7 bases). The CDR3 extends over 15 amino acids. The V end lost 6 bases, the J end lost 4 bases, and 19 bases lay between the germline ends. Germline-derived CDR1 and CDR2 are SQVTM and ANQGSEA.

V usage is TRBV20-1 and J usage is TRBJ2-1, with TRBD2 matching over 10 bases. Germline values: CDR1 DFQATT, CDR2 SNEGSKA (reference sequence). The CDR3 is made up of 14 amino acids. V was pared by 3 bases and J by 8 bases, with 7 bases of the junction left unmatched. The CDR3 spells CSASGLAGDYEQFF. The CDR3 DNA is TGCAGTGCTAGTGGTCTAGCGGGAGACTATGAGCAGTTCTTC.

This clonotype was found a few times. The chain joins TRBV29-1 to TRBJ2-6; no reliable D call. V was trimmed by 5 bases and J by 1 base, leaving 6 bases between them. Per the germline V gene, CDR1 is SQVTM and CDR2 is ANQGSEA. This CDR3 is built from 13 residues. The CDR3 sequence: CSVQESGANVLTF. As DNA, the CDR3 is TGCAGCGTTCAGGAGTCTGGGGCCAACGTCCTGACTTTC.

V usage is TRBV7-9 and J usage is TRBJ2-1; D is undetermined. CDR3 length: 14 amino acids. V lost 5 bases and J 4 bases, leaving 12 bases between the germline ends. Germline V gives CDR1 SEHNR, CDR2 FQNEAQ (reference sequence). CDR3 coding DNA: TGTGCCAGCAGCCTAGGTCTAGAATACAATGAGCAGTTCTTC. Protein product: CASSLGLEYNEQFF.

The chain joins TRBV7-2 to TRBJ1-5; no definite D call. CDR1 and CDR2 from the germline V gene are SGHTA and FQGNSA. V gave up 5 bases and J gave up 7 bases, with 9 bases separating them. This CDR3 comprises 12 residues. In DNA, the CDR3 is TGTGCCAGCAGCCACGGTGTACAGCCCCAGCATTTT. Its protein product is CASSHGVQPQHF.

This sequence joins TRBV20-1 and TRBJ2-2; 14 positions match TRBD2. Trimming at V came to 6 bases and at J to 5 bases, leaving 8 bases not matched to a gene. Germline CDR1 reads DFQATT; CDR2 reads SNEGSKA (reference sequence). This CDR3 is built from 16 residues. CDR3 sequence reads: CSAPGLAGVATGELFF. CDR3 bases: TGCAGTGCCCCGGGACTAGCGGGAGTCGCAACCGGGGAGCTGTTTTTT.